Listed here are 29 T cell receptor beta chains from one sample, sequenced in a study of cytomegalovirus exposure and HLA in healthy donors (dated by TCRdb to about 2017). Library preparation employed the immunoSEQ multiplex PCR assay. For the multiplex PCR, a mixture combining 60 forward primers for TCR Vbeta segments and 13 reverse primers for TCR Jbeta segments was used. This is the immuneACCESS table as TCRdb keeps it, with only in-frame sequences that have V and J called. A part of the clones is gone; compared with another copy, unresolved V genes explain less than half, and the rest is unexplained. Counted in this sample were about 150,000 clones; 70% to 85% of them appeared once. Around 2.3% of the sample comes from the top ten. The sample comprised PBMCs. The source is a man aged 25-45 years in good health and CMV-seronegative.

Points on this clone: One end of the junction varies from germline; a read error may be responsible. The chain employs TRBV7-9 and TRBJ1-6; 7 nucleotides agree with TRBD1. This CDR3 spans 17 amino acids. Per the germline V gene, CDR1 is SEHNR and CDR2 is FQNEAQ (reference sequence). CDR3 nucleotide sequence: TGTGCCAGCAGCTCCATCAAGGGAGGACAGGATAATTCACCCCTCAACTTT. It is translated as CASSSIKGGQDNSPLNF.

The rearrangement joins TRBV5-1 to TRBJ2-1, with D perhaps TRBD2 (5 bases). This CDR3 contains 13 residues. Trimming took off 0 bases at V and 8 bases at J, with 9 bases between the two ends. Germline V gives CDR1 SGHRS, CDR2 YFSETQ. The CDR3 DNA sequence: TGCGCCAGCAGCTTGGGGGCGGGCGATGAGCAGTTCTTC. Translating gives CASSLGAGDEQFF.

The chain links TRBV25-1 to TRBJ2-2, with TRBD2 identical over 8 bases. CDR1 is MGHDK, CDR2 SYGVNS, per germline. The CDR3 spans 15 residues. J was trimmed by 9 bases and V by 7 bases; bases with no gene match: 13. CDR3 nucleotides: TGTGCCAGCACCCCCTCGCGGGGGGCTCCCCGGGAGCTGTTTTTT. This encodes CASTPSRGAPRELFF.

This chain joins TRBV7-9 and TRBJ2-1; TRBD1 matches at 8 bases. With 1 base clipped from V and 4 bases from J, the junction kept 12 bases outside the gene matches. CDR1 and CDR2 from the germline V gene are SEHNR and FQNEAQ (reference sequence). The CDR3 runs to 18 residues. CDR3: CASSLGRVDRGIYNEQFF. The CDR3 bases are TGTGCCAGCAGCTTAGGTAGGGTAGACAGGGGAATATACAATGAGCAGTTCTTC.

This sequence joins TRBV6-1 and TRBJ2-3; TRBD1 matches 8 bases. Germline V gene lookup returns CDR1 MNHNS and CDR2 SASEGT. The CDR3 totals 15 residues. V lost 5 bases to trimming and J lost 4 bases; unmatched junction nucleotides: 8. The CDR3 DNA is TGTGCCAGCAGTTCAGGACAGGGAGGCGCAGATACGCAGTATTTT. As protein: CASSSGQGGADTQYF.

This clone was picked up a small number of times. The rearrangement uses TRBV18 and TRBJ1-3; 8 nucleotides line up with TRBD1. This CDR3 contains 15 residues. V dropped 3 bases and J dropped 2; count of bases not matched to a gene: 3. Germline assignment: CDR1 KGHSH and CDR2 LQKENI. The CDR3 coding sequence is TGTGCCAGCTCACCGGGACAGGAGGCTGGAAACACCATATATTTT. This codes for CASSPGQEAGNTIYF.

The chain recombines TRBV7-9 with TRBJ1-1; D remains unclear. The CDR3 contains 12 residues. Germline CDR1 reads SEHNR; CDR2 reads FQNEAQ (reference sequence). V dropped 3 bases and J dropped 5 bases, with 7 bases sitting between them. The DNA for the CDR3 is TGTGCCAGCAGCTTCCCGGGGACTGAAGCTTTCTTT. This sequence encodes CASSFPGTEAFF.

The gene calls are TRBV10-3 and TRBJ2-7; D remains ambiguous. With 4 bases removed from V and 6 bases from J, the gap between germline ends came to 10 bases. Germline CDR1 ENHRY, CDR2 SYGVKD. The CDR3 spans 12 residues. The CDR3 sequence: CAISALRGEQYF. CDR3 bases: TGTGCCATCAGTGCTCTCAGAGGCGAGCAGTACTTC.

This clone was observed a handful of times. This chain connects TRBV6-5 to TRBJ2-5; D possibly corresponds to TRBD1 (6 bases). The CDR3 extends over 16 amino acids. The V and J ends lost 4 bases and 1 base respectively, with 16 bases between them. The germline gives CDR1 MNHEY, CDR2 SVGAGI. The CDR3 loop is CASSWTAGASQETQYF. The CDR3 DNA follows: TGTGCCAGCAGTTGGACGGCAGGGGCCTCCCAAGAGACCCAGTACTTC.

A remark on this clone: Distinct nucleotide sequences in the sample also encode this CDR3. This chain links TRBV5-6 with TRBJ2-1, with TRBD2 matching 10 bases. V lost 4 bases and J lost 7; bases outside the gene matches: 5. This CDR3 has 14 amino acids. Germline CDR1 is SGHDT and CDR2 is YYEEEE. CDR3 in DNA: TGTGCCAGCAGCCGAGCGGGGGGGGGAAATGAGCAGTTCTTC. This codes for CASSRAGGGNEQFF.

This chain links TRBV7-8 with TRBJ1-3; D remains ambiguous. This CDR3 is 13 amino acids long. Germline CDR1 and CDR2: SGHVS and FQNEAQ. The V end was cut by 5 bases, the J end by 4 bases, with 9 bases between. CDR3 loop: CASSPNVGNTIYF. The CDR3 region has the DNA TGTGCCAGCAGCCCAAATGTCGGAAACACCATATATTTT.

This clone turned up a few times. The V call is TRBV28, the J call TRBJ2-1, with D perhaps matching TRBD2 (6 bases). The CDR3 length is 13 residues. Trimming stripped 3 bases from V and 10 bases from J, with 13 bases between. Germline values: CDR1 MDHEN, CDR2 SYDVKM. The CDR3 loop is CASSFPPRGEQFF. CDR3 bases: TGTGCCAGCAGTTTCCCTCCACGGGGGGAGCAGTTCTTC.

The V and J genes are TRBV2 and TRBJ1-5; 7 bases map to TRBD1. The CDR3 is made up of 16 amino acids. From germline, CDR1 is SNHLY and CDR2 FYNNEI. V gave up 4 bases and J gave up 4 bases; unmatched junction bases: 10. The CDR3 protein is CASSGEVDRANQPQHF. The CDR3 DNA reads TGTGCCAGCAGTGGAGAGGTAGACAGGGCAAATCAGCCCCAGCATTTT.

J is TRBJ2-3 and V is TRBV5-1; 12 bases align to TRBD2. The ends lost 4 bases at V and 4 bases at J; junction bases unmatched: 4. Germline-derived CDR1 and CDR2 are SGHRS and YFSETQ. The CDR3 contains 15 residues. CDR3 nucleotide sequence: TGCGCCAGCAGCGTTACTAGCGGGGGGCCAGATACGCAGTATTTT. Amino acid sequence: CASSVTSGGPDTQYF.

This clone was counted only a few times. V usage is TRBV7-9 and J usage is TRBJ1-4, with D possibly matching TRBD1 (5 bases). Germline values: CDR1 SEHNR, CDR2 FQNEAQ (reference sequence). The length of the CDR3 is 16 residues. V lost 5 bases and J lost 0, with 13 bases in between. DNA of the CDR3: TGTGCCAGCAGCGATCCAGGGCCCACAACTAATGAAAAACTGTTTTTT. Its translation: CASSDPGPTTNEKLFF.

This chain joins TRBV7-8 and TRBJ1-5; TRBD1 aligns across 8 bases. The CDR3 covers 15 residues. Germline CDR1 and CDR2: SGHVS and FQNEAQ. V lost 5 bases to trimming and J lost 7 bases; unmatched junction nucleotides: 10. This CDR3 is CASSRTGGGRQPQHF. The CDR3 nucleotides read TGTGCCAGCAGCCGAACAGGGGGAGGAAGACAGCCCCAGCATTTT.

The chain is built from TRBV7-6 and TRBJ1-2; no firm D call. The length of the CDR3 is 12 residues. CDR1 SGHVS and CDR2 FNYEAQ come from the germline V gene. V lost 5 bases to trimming and J lost 11 bases, with 15 bases between them. CDR3 amino acids: CASSLGTNSYTF. CDR3 nucleotides: TGTGCCAGCAGCCTAGGTACCAACTCGTACACCTTC.

The table lists this clone with a few counts. The chain joins TRBV2 to TRBJ1-6; TRBD1 is a possible D gene (6 bases). There are 17 residues in the CDR3. With 5 bases removed from V and 0 bases from J, the gap between germline ends came to 14 bases. The V gene's germline CDR1 is SNHLY and CDR2 FYNNEI. The CDR3 spells CASSLQGWGSYNSPLHF. CDR3 nucleotide sequence: TGTGCCAGCAGTTTACAGGGTTGGGGCTCCTATAATTCACCCCTCCACTTT.

The chain combines TRBV12-5 with TRBJ2-3; D perhaps matches TRBD2 (6 bases). Germline CDR1 LGHNT, CDR2 FRNRAP. This CDR3 comprises 15 residues. Trimming removed 4 bases from V and 0 bases from J, with 11 bases in between. The CDR3 region has the DNA TGTGCTAGTGGTTGGGGGGAAGTAAGCACAGATACGCAGTATTTT. Its protein is CASGWGEVSTDTQYF.

The gene calls are TRBV6-5 and TRBJ2-3; TRBD2 matches at 8 bases. V shed 4 bases, J shed 6 bases, and the junction held 3 bases outside the gene matches. This CDR3 contains 13 residues. Per germline, CDR1 MNHEY and CDR2 SVGAGI. CDR3 residues: CASSSGGLDTQYF. CDR3 nucleotides: TGTGCCAGCAGTTCGGGGGGGCTGGATACGCAGTATTTT.

This clone was counted only a few times. CDR3 DNA sequence: TGTGCCAGCAGCCCACCCCCAGAGGCCCAAGCTTTCTTT. It translates to CASSPPPEAQAFF. The rearrangement joins TRBV7-9 to TRBJ1-1; D unresolved. CDR1 is SEHNR, CDR2 FQNEAQ, per germline (reference sequence). The V end lost 5 bases, the J end lost 9 bases, and 16 bases lay between the germline ends. The CDR3 is 13 amino acids.

This rearrangement joins TRBV5-6 to TRBJ1-6, with 7 nucleotides matching TRBD1. This CDR3 is 15 amino acids long. CDR1 and CDR2 from the germline V gene are SGHDT and YYEEEE. The V and J ends lost 0 bases and 5 bases, in that order; junction bases with no gene match: 2. Written as DNA, the CDR3 is TGTGCCAGCAGCTTGGGGACAGGTCATAATTCACCCCTCCACTTT. Its protein product is CASSLGTGHNSPLHF.

The chain uses TRBV11-2 and TRBJ1-4; possibly TRBD1 for D (5 bases). The CDR3 extends over 13 amino acids. Germline V lookup: CDR1 SGHAT, CDR2 FQNNGV. The ends were cut back, 1 base at V and 7 bases at J, with 7 bases in the middle. CDR3 sequence: CASSLGGGEKLFF. For the CDR3, the DNA is TGTGCCAGCAGCTTAGGGGGCGGTGAAAAACTGTTTTTT.

The chain joins TRBV28 to TRBJ1-2, with 9 bases matching TRBD1. The V and J ends lost 5 bases and 4 bases, in that order; junction bases with no gene match: 8. Germline CDR1 reads MDHEN; CDR2 reads SYDVKM. The CDR3 is 15 amino acids. Here the CDR3 reads CASSRVTGGGYGYTF. In nucleotides, the CDR3 is TGTGCCAGCAGTCGCGTTACAGGGGGCGGCTATGGCTACACCTTC.

This clone was counted a few times. CDR3 coding DNA: TGTGCCAGCGGGGCAGGGGATCAGCCCCAGCATTTT. As protein: CASGAGDQPQHF. J is TRBJ1-5 and V is TRBV9, with D perhaps TRBD1 (6 bases). The V gene lost 7 bases and the J gene lost 5 bases, with 10 bases spanning the gap. Germline V CDR1 and CDR2: SGDLS, YYNGEE. The length of the CDR3 is 12 residues.

The chain carries TRBV6-1 and TRBJ1-2; no reliable D call. This CDR3 has 15 amino acids. In germline, CDR1 is MNHNS, CDR2 SASEGT. Trimming cost V 2 bases and J 1 base, with 11 bases left between them. CDR3 loop: CASSEQRQSNYGYTF. CDR3 bases: TGTGCCAGCAGTGAACAGAGGCAGAGTAACTATGGCTACACCTTC.

The rearrangement joins TRBV19 to TRBJ1-1, with 9 bases lining up with TRBD1. The junction had 12 bases not matched to a gene; V was cut back by 8 bases and J by 11 bases. CDR1 is LNHDA and CDR2 is SQIVND in the germline V gene (reference sequence). This CDR3 is built from 13 residues. The CDR3, as DNA: TGTGCCAGTTGGGACAGGGTTGGCGTTTCGGCTTTCTTT. Translating it yields CASWDRVGVSAFF.

V is TRBV29-1 and J is TRBJ2-3; unclear D gene. The V end lost 6 bases, the J end lost 10 bases, and 20 bases lay between the germline ends. CDR3 length equals 13 residues. Germline V gives CDR1 SQVTM, CDR2 ANQGSEA. The CDR3 bases are TGCAGCGTCCTTCCTGAGAGCGAGGTTGCGCAGTATTTT. This gives the protein CSVLPESEVAQYF.

The V and J genes are TRBV2 and TRBJ2-1, with 8 bases identical to TRBD2. This CDR3 spans 16 amino acids. Germline V gene data show CDR1 as SNHLY and CDR2 as FYNNEI. With 7 bases clipped from V and 0 bases from J, the junction kept 8 bases outside the gene matches. CDR3 sequence (DNA): TGTGCCAGCATAGGGCGGGGGGCAAGCTCCTACAATGAGCAGTTCTTC. It codes for CASIGRGASSYNEQFF.